Shown below are 22 T cell receptor beta chains from a single sample sequenced in a study of CD8+CD57+ T cells in acquired aplastic anemia. The template used for profiling TCR beta VDJ and CDR3 was genomic DNA. TCRdb recomputed calls from the reads with MiXCR, one row per CDR3 protein. The table has 120,000 or so distinct CDR3 sequences, almost 40% seen once; the top ten hold 2.6%. The sequenced patients had an expansion of CD8+CD57+ cells seen by flow cytometry. The specimen was sorted CD4+, CD8+, or CD8+CD57+ T cells (not recorded which) from PBMCs. The source is a human donor with aplastic anemia.

The V and J genes are TRBV10-1 and TRBJ2-3; weak D call: TRBD1 (5 bases). The CDR3 length is 14 residues. Trimming stripped 0 bases from V and 2 bases from J, with 6 bases between. Germline V gene data show CDR1 as WNHNN and CDR2 as SYGVQD (reference sequence). The CDR3 DNA sequence: TGCGCCAGCAGTGAGTCGGGGCCCACAGATACGCAGTATTTT. It is translated as CASSESGPTDTQYF.

The chain has TRBV24-1 and TRBJ1-5, with D uncertain. V was trimmed by 3 bases and J by 1 base, leaving 6 bases between them. The CDR3 length is 14 residues. From germline, CDR1 is KGHDR and CDR2 SFDVKD. The CDR3 is CATSDTVSNQPQHF. In nucleotides, the CDR3 is TGTGCCACCAGTGATACAGTCAGCAATCAGCCCCAGCATTTT.

Worth noting for this clonotype: This sequence may be a read error, since a much larger clone differs from it by one base. V and J are TRBV7-8 and TRBJ2-7, with D perhaps matching TRBD1 (6 bases). The CDR3 is 13 residues long. The V and J ends lost 3 bases and 3 bases respectively, with 9 bases between them. The germline V gene has CDR1 SGHVS and CDR2 FQNEAQ. The CDR3 DNA is TGTGCCAGCAGCTTCAGGGGAATCTACGAGCAGTACTTC. The encoded protein is CASSFRGIYEQYF.

This clonotype was detected ten times or more. The chain employs TRBV12-3 or TRBV12-4 and TRBJ2-3, with TRBD2 matching over 8 bases. The CDR3 extends over 15 amino acids. Trimming removed 3 bases from V and 2 bases from J; junction bases left unmatched: 4. CDR3 nucleotide sequence: TGTGCCAGCAGTTTCTTCGGGGGGGCCACAGATACGCAGTATTTT. Its translation: CASSFFGGATDTQYF.

This clonotype was found a few times. This sequence may be a read error, since a much larger clone differs from it by one base. The V and J genes are TRBV5-5 and TRBJ2-7; 7 positions match TRBD2. J was trimmed by 0 bases and V by 6 bases; bases with no gene match: 9. The germline gives CDR1 SGHKS, CDR2 YYEKEE (reference sequence). CDR3 length equals 15 residues. The CDR3 nucleotides read TGTGCCAGCACCAACTCCGGCGGGAGCTCCTACGAGCAGTACTTC. It encodes CASTNSGGSSYEQYF.

For the CDR3, the DNA is TGCGCCAGCAGTGAGTATCTAGGGGAGCAGTACTTC. Translating gives CASSEYLGEQYF. The rearrangement links TRBV10-2 to TRBJ2-7; the D is unclear. CDR1 and CDR2 from the germline V gene are WSHSY and SAAADI. V shed 1 base and J shed 7 bases, with 8 bases lying between them. The CDR3 sequence is 12 residues long.

The chain joins TRBV29-1 to TRBJ1-5; 8 nucleotides align to TRBD1. The CDR3 has 14 residues. CDR1 is SQVTM and CDR2 is ANQGSEA in the germline V gene. Trimming at V came to 4 bases and at J to 2 bases, leaving 4 bases not matched to a gene. The CDR3 region has the DNA TGCAGCGTTGTACAGGGGGAGGGCAATCAGCCCCAGCATTTT. Residues: CSVVQGEGNQPQHF.

This clonotype was counted at least ten times. This sequence joins TRBV28 and TRBJ2-5; no reliable D call. V was pared by 5 bases and J by 7 bases, with 11 bases between. This CDR3 spans 12 amino acids. Germline lookup yields CDR1 MDHEN and CDR2 SYDVKM. CDR3 loop: CASSKDDPTQYF. In nucleotides, the CDR3 is TGTGCCAGCAGTAAGGACGACCCGACCCAGTACTTC.

This clonotype is a singleton in its sample. This sequence joins TRBV10-3 and TRBJ2-1; tentatively, D is TRBD1 or TRBD2 (6 bases each). CDR1 and CDR2 from the germline V gene are ENHRY and SYGVKD. The CDR3 extends over 16 amino acids. V was pared by 0 bases and J by 4 bases, with 13 bases between. CDR3 coding DNA: TGTGCCATCAGTGAGTCGATAGGGGGGACTTACAATGAGCAGTTCTTC. As protein: CAISESIGGTYNEQFF.

The rearrangement joins TRBV20-1 to TRBJ2-2; 9 bases are shared with TRBD2. The CDR3 runs to 14 residues. From germline, CDR1 is DFQATT and CDR2 SNEGSKA (reference sequence). CDR3 region: CSPKRRGGTGELFF. Written as DNA, the CDR3 is TGCAGCCCAAAACGGCGGGGGGGCACCGGGGAGCTGTTTTTT.

This clonotype was counted at least ten times. The chain combines TRBV25-1 with TRBJ1-4; 7 bases map to TRBD1. V dropped 10 bases and J dropped 10; count of bases not matched to a gene: 12. This CDR3 is built from 13 residues. Germline V gene data show CDR1 as MGHDK and CDR2 as SYGVNS. The CDR3 is CATKDRALGKLFF. The DNA for the CDR3 is TGTGCCACCAAAGACAGGGCCCTAGGAAAACTGTTTTTT.

The rearrangement joins TRBV2 to TRBJ2-1, with D perhaps assigned TRBD1 or TRBD2 (6 bases each). Germline V lookup: CDR1 SNHLY, CDR2 FYNNEI. This CDR3 region has 14 residues. Trimming left V 7 bases short and J 10 bases short, with 20 bases between. The CDR3 coding sequence is TGTGCCAGCACCGACGGGGGCCCCCGGGAAGAGCAGTTCTTC. It codes for CASTDGGPREEQFF.

This clonotype was recorded many times. This chain uses TRBV20-1 with TRBJ1-6; 9 nucleotides match TRBD1. The V segment lost 1 base and the J segment 2 bases; nucleotides outside the gene matches: 6. The CDR3 is 17 residues long. Germline CDR1 DFQATT, CDR2 SNEGSKA (reference sequence). CDR3: CSARASGTGTYNSPLHF. Here the CDR3 DNA reads TGCAGTGCTAGAGCCTCCGGGACAGGGACCTATAATTCACCCCTCCACTTT.

This clonotype showed up many times. This rearrangement joins TRBV29-1 to TRBJ2-2; no clear D. Trimming stripped 1 base from V and 1 base from J, with 10 bases between. The CDR3 contains 15 residues. The V gene's germline CDR1 is SQVTM and CDR2 ANQGSEA. This CDR3 reads CSVEVAGRNTGELFF. The DNA for the CDR3 is TGCAGCGTTGAAGTAGCCGGGCGGAACACCGGGGAGCTGTTTTTT.

Details on this clonotype: A much bigger clone sits one base away, suggesting this may be a read error. V usage is TRBV5-1 and J usage is TRBJ2-4, with D tentatively TRBD1 (6 bases). This CDR3 region has 14 residues. The V gene's germline CDR1 is SGHRS and CDR2 YFSETQ. V was shortened by 0 bases and J by 8 bases, with 12 bases between the two germline ends. CDR3 sequence (DNA): TGCGCCAGCAGCTTGGTGCCGGCAGGGGACATTCAGTACTTC. It is translated as CASSLVPAGDIQYF.

In its sample, this clonotype was seen many times. V usage is TRBV10-3 and J usage is TRBJ2-1, with D maybe TRBD1 (6 bases). Trimming stripped 8 bases from V and 5 bases from J, with 13 bases between. The CDR3 covers 13 residues. Germline values: CDR1 ENHRY, CDR2 SYGVKD. The CDR3, as DNA: TGTGCCATCCACGGACAGAGCAACAATGAGCAGTTCTTC. As protein: CAIHGQSNNEQFF.

The chain recombines TRBV29-1 with TRBJ1-1, with D maybe TRBD1 (6 bases). V was cut by 4 bases and J by 4 bases, with 13 bases left in between. The germline V gene has CDR1 SQVTM and CDR2 ANQGSEA. This CDR3 has 13 amino acids. For the CDR3, the DNA is TGCAGCGTTGTCACGGGGGGCACCACTGAAGCTTTCTTT. This translates into CSVVTGGTTEAFF.

The chain is built from TRBV7-2 and TRBJ1-2; D unclear. This CDR3 contains 15 residues. Deletions cut 3 bases from V and 3 bases from J, with 14 bases between. From germline, CDR1 is SGHTA and CDR2 FQGNSA. CDR3 in amino acids: CASSLELRQDYGYTF. The CDR3 bases are TGTGCCAGCAGCTTGGAGTTGCGTCAGGACTATGGCTACACCTTC.

The chain has TRBV28 and TRBJ1-4; TRBD1 aligns across 9 bases. This CDR3 contains 16 residues. With V trimmed by 3 bases and J by 7 bases, 9 bases remained unmatched. Germline CDR1 and CDR2: MDHEN and SYDVKM. CDR3 protein: CASSFSQTGGREKLFF. CDR3 nucleotides: TGTGCCAGCAGTTTCTCACAGACAGGGGGGCGTGAAAAACTGTTTTTT.

J is TRBJ2-7 and V is TRBV29-1, with TRBD1 as a possible D gene (6 bases). CDR1 and CDR2 from the germline V gene are SQVTM and ANQGSEA. Deletions cut 4 bases from V and 7 bases from J, with 20 bases between. The CDR3 spans 14 residues. CDR3 loop: CSVAPETGYNEQYF. The CDR3 region has the DNA TGCAGCGTTGCTCCCGAGACAGGTTACAATGAGCAGTACTTC.

Ten or more counts support this clonotype. The V gene is TRBV7-8, the J gene TRBJ1-1; D is possibly TRBD1 (5 bases). Germline assignment: CDR1 SGHVS and CDR2 FQNEAQ. This CDR3 region has 15 residues. The germline V and J ends were trimmed by 1 base and 4 bases, with 13 bases remaining between them. CDR3 nucleotide sequence: TGTGCCAGCAGCTTAGGGCAGGGACGTGGCACTGAAGCTTTCTTT. Protein sequence: CASSLGQGRGTEAFF. Drawing the rest from reference TRBV7-8 and TRBJ1-1, the complete variable domain is GAGVSQSPRYKVAKRGQDVALRCDPISGHVSLFWYQQALGQGPEFLTYFQNEAQLDKSGLPSDRFFAERPEGSVSTLKIQRTQQEDSAVYLCASSLGQGRGTEAFFGQGTRLTVV.

This clonotype was seen only a few times. The genes are TRBV12-3 or TRBV12-4 and TRBJ2-2; possible D gene TRBD1, 7 bases. The CDR3 loop spans 16 amino acids. Between the trimmed V and J ends, which lost 2 bases and 5 bases, there was a span of 15 bases. The CDR3 nucleotides read TGTGCCAGCAGTTTATTCGGCAGGGGGGTAACCGGGGAGCTGTTTTTT. This gives the protein CASSLFGRGVTGELFF.